In this sample, the clone carrying this T cell receptor beta chain turned up a few times. Antigen specificity is unknown. The sequenced patients had an expansion of CD8+CD57+ cells seen by flow cytometry. Every patient was diagnosed with severe acquired aplastic anemia. At the time of blood sampling, patients had not yet received any therapy. This sample was included in a study of CD8+CD57+ T cells in acquired aplastic anemia. Overall study context: The average for DNA from sorted CD4+ and CD8+ cells was about 3.3 ug.

General observations from the study: It was found that twenty-nine CD8+ CDR3 sequences were shared between patients and controls.

For CDR3 and TCR beta VDJ profiling, genomic DNA was the template used. TCRdb analysed the reads with MiXCR anew, one entry per CDR3 protein. The sample has 210,000 or so distinct CDR3 sequences, around 49% seen once. The sequencing sample was made of sorted CD4+, CD8+, or CD8+CD57+ T cells (not recorded which) from PBMCs. The TCR sequence derives from a human donor with aplastic anemia.

The CDR3 protein is CATSGRTGNGYTF. As DNA, the CDR3 is TGTGCCACCAGTGGTCGGACAGGGAATGGCTACACCTTC. The chain recombines TRBV24-1 with TRBJ1-2, with TRBD1 matching over 8 bases. J was trimmed by 6 bases and V by 5 bases; bases with no gene match: 4. CDR1 KGHDR and CDR2 SFDVKD come from the germline V gene. This CDR3 spans 13 amino acids.